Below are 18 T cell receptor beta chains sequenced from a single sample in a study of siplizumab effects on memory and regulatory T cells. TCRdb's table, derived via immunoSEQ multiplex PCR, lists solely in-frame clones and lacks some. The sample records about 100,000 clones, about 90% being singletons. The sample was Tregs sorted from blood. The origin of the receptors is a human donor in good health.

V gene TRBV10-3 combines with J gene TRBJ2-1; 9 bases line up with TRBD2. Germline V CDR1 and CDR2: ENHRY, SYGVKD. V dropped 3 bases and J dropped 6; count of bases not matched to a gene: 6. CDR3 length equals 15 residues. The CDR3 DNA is TGTGCCATCAGTGACTTTAGCGGGAGCAGCAATGAGCAGTTCTTC. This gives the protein CAISDFSGSSNEQFF.

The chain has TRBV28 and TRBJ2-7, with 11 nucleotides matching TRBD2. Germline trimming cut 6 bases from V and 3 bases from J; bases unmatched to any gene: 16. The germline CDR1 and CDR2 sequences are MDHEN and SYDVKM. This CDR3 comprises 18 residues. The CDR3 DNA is TGTGCCAGCAGCGACACACTACCAAGGACTAGCGGGTACTACGAGCAGTACTTC. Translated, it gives CASSDTLPRTSGYYEQYF.

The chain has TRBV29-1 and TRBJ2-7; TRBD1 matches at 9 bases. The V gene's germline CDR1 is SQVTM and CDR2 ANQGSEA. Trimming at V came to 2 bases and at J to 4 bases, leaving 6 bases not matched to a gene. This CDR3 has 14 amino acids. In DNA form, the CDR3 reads TGCAGCGTTGAATTAACAGGGGGCTTGTACGAGCAGTACTTC. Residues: CSVELTGGLYEQYF.

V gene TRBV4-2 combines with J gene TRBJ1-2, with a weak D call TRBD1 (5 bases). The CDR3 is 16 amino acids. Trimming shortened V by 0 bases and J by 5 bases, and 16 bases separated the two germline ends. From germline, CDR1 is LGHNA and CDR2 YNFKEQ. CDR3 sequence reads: CASSQEATAGQYGYTF. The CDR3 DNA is TGTGCCAGCAGCCAAGAGGCAACGGCGGGGCAATATGGCTACACCTTC.

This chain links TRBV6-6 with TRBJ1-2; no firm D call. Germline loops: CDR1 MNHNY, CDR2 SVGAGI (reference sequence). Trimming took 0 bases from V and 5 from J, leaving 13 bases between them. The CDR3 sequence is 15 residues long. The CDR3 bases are TGTGCCAGCAGTTACTCTACGCAGTCCTTGTATGGCTACACCTTC. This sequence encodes CASSYSTQSLYGYTF.

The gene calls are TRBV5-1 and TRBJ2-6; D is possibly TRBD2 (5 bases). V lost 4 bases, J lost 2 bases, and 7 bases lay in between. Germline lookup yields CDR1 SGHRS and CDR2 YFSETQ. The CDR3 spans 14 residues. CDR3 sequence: CASSSGAGANVLTF. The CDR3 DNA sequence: TGCGCCAGCAGCAGCGGCGCTGGGGCCAACGTCCTGACTTTC.

The chain's CDR3 is CASSQSKAGGLAKNIQYF. DNA of the CDR3: TGCGCCAGCAGTCAATCGAAGGCAGGCGGTTTAGCCAAAAACATTCAGTACTTC. The chain links TRBV23-1 to TRBJ2-4; D ambiguous. TRBV23-1 is flagged as an ORF with uncertain function. V was trimmed by 0 bases and J by 0 bases, leaving 15 bases between them. There are 18 residues in the CDR3.

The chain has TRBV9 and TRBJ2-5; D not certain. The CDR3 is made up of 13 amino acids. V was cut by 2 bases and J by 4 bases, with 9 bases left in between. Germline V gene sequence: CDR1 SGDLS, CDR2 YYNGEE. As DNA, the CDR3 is TGTGCCAGCAGCGTGGGATACCGAGAGACCCAGTACTTC. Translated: CASSVGYRETQYF. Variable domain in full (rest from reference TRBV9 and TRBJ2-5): DSGVTQTPKHLITATGQRVTLRCSPRSGDLSVYWYQQSLDQGLQFLIQYYNGEERAKGNILERFSAQQFPDLHSELNLSSLELGDSALYFCASSVGYRETQYFGPGTRLLVL.

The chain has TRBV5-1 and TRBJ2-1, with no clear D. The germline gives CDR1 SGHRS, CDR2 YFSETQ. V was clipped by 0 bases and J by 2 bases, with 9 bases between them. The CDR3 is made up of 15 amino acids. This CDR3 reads CASSLASAAYNEQFF. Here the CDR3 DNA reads TGCGCCAGCAGCTTGGCCAGCGCGGCCTACAATGAGCAGTTCTTC.

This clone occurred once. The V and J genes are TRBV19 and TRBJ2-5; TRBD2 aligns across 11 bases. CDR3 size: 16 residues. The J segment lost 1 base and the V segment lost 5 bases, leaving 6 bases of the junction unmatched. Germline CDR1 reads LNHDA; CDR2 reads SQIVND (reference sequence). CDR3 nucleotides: TGTGCCAGTAGTCGTCGACTAGCGGGACTCCAAGAGACCCAGTACTTC. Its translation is CASSRRLAGLQETQYF.

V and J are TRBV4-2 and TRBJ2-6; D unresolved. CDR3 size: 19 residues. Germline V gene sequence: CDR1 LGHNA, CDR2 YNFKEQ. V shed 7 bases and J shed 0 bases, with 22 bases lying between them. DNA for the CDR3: TGTGCCAGCACCCTCTCAGTGAGGACCCTTATCTCTGGGGCCAACGTCCTGACTTTC. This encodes CASTLSVRTLISGANVLTF.

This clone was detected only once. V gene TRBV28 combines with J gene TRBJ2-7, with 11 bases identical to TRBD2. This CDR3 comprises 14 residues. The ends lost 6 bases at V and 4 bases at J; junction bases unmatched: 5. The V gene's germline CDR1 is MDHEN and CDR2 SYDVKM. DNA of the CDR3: TGTGCCAGCAGCCGACTAGCGGGGCGTTACGAGCAGTACTTC. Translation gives CASSRLAGRYEQYF.

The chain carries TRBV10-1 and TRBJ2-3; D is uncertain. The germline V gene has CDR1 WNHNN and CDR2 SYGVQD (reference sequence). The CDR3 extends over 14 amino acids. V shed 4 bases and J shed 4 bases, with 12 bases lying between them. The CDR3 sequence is CASSVGPESDTQYF. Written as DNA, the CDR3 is TGCGCCAGCAGTGTCGGGCCAGAGTCAGATACGCAGTATTTT.

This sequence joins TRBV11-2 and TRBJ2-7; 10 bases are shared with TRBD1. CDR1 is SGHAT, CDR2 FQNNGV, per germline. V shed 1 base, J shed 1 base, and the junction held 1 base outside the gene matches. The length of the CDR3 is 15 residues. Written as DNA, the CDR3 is TGTGCCAGCAGCTTAGGGACAGGGGGATCCTACGAGCAGTACTTC. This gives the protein CASSLGTGGSYEQYF.

This CDR3 reads CASRAWGYEQYF. CDR3 nucleotides: TGTGCCAGCAGGGCGTGGGGGTACGAGCAGTACTTC. V is TRBV6-6 and J is TRBJ2-7, with D possibly called TRBD1 or TRBD2 (5 bases each). The CDR3 is 12 amino acids. V lost 6 bases and J 4 bases, leaving 10 bases between the germline ends. Germline V gives CDR1 MNHNY, CDR2 SVGAGI (reference sequence).

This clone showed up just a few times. The CDR3 protein is CASSVSLGGNQPQHF. Written as DNA, the CDR3 is TGTGCCAGCAGTGTGAGTTTGGGGGGGAATCAGCCCCAGCATTTT. The V gene is TRBV6-5, the J gene TRBJ1-5, with a tentative D call TRBD1 (5 bases). The CDR3 sequence is 15 residues long. CDR1 MNHEY and CDR2 SVGAGI come from the germline V gene. The V end was cut by 5 bases, the J end by 4 bases, with 15 bases between.

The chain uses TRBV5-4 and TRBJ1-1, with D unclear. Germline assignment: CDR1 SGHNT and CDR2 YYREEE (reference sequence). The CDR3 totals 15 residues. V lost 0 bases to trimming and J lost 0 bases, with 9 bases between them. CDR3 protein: CASSLGLGMNTEAFF. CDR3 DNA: TGTGCCAGCAGCTTGGGGCTGGGAATGAACACTGAAGCTTTCTTT.

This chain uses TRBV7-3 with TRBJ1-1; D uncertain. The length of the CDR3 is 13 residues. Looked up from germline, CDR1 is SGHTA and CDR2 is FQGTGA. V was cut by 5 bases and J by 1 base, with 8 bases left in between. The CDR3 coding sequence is TGTGCCAGCAGCACTACGGAGAACACTGAAGCTTTCTTT. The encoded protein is CASSTTENTEAFF. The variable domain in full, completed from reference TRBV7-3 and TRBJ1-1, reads GAGVSQTPSNKVTEKGKYVELRCDPISGHTALYWYRQSLGQGPEFLIYFQGTGAADDSGLPNDRFFAVRPEGSVSTLKIQRTERGDSAVYLCASSTTENTEAFFGQGTRLTVV.